Presented here are 10 T cell receptor beta chains from one specimen sequenced in a study of T cell responses to AZD1222 COVID-19 vaccine (dated by TCRdb to about 2021). The intended sense of this specimen's time point label: about 28 days (+/-7) after the second vaccine dose. The library was produced with the immunoSEQ multiplex PCR assay. TCRdb took over this immuneACCESS table, retaining in-frame rearrangements with V and J assigned. Such tables are incomplete; in checked studies, under half of the missing clones stem from an unresolved V gene, and the remainder is unexplained. This sample lists just over 150,000 clones; roughly 90% were detected once. Clones ranked in the top ten supply 1.5% of the sample. The sequencing used peripheral blood, collected 28 days after the second AZD1222 dose. These receptors originate from an adult who received the AZD1222 COVID-19 vaccine.

V is TRBV7-2 and J is TRBJ1-3, with D tentatively TRBD1 (6 bases). The CDR3 is 13 amino acids. Germline V gives CDR1 SGHTA, CDR2 FQGNSA. Trimming removed 8 bases at V and 1 base at J, with 9 bases between. The CDR3 is CASGTGSGNTIYF. CDR3 DNA sequence: TGTGCCAGCGGAACAGGGTCTGGAAACACCATATATTTT.

The CDR3 loop reads CASSPWGVSTGELFF. For the CDR3, the DNA is TGTGCCAGCTCACCATGGGGGGTGAGCACCGGGGAGCTGTTTTTT. The chain combines TRBV18 with TRBJ2-2; tentative D call: TRBD2 (6 bases). The V gene's germline CDR1 is KGHSH and CDR2 LQKENI. The CDR3 sequence is 15 residues long. Trimming cost V 2 bases and J 4 bases, with 11 bases left between them. The variable domain in full, completed from reference TRBV18 and TRBJ2-2, reads NAGVMQNPRHLVRRRGQEARLRCSPMKGHSHVYWYRQLPEEGLKFMVYLQKENIIDESGMPKERFSAEFPKEGPSILRIQQVVRGDSAAYFCASSPWGVSTGELFFGEGSRLTVL.

The rearrangement uses TRBV13 and TRBJ1-1, with D unclear. The length of the CDR3 is 15 residues. The germline V gene encodes CDR1 PRHDT and CDR2 FYEKMQ (reference sequence). V lost 3 bases and J lost 2, with 13 bases in between. The CDR3 DNA reads TGTGCCAGCAGCTTCTCAGGTGCAGCTAACACTGAAGCTTTCTTT. It translates to CASSFSGAANTEAFF.

This chain joins TRBV28 and TRBJ1-6; the D is unclear. Trimming shortened V by 6 bases and J by 14 bases, and 11 bases separated the two germline ends. The CDR3 totals 11 residues. Germline CDR1 and CDR2: MDHEN and SYDVKM. This CDR3 reads CASRDGRALHF. The CDR3 bases are TGTGCCAGCAGAGACGGGCGGGCCCTCCACTTT.

The rearrangement uses TRBV6-5 and TRBJ2-3; the D gene is possibly TRBD1 (7 bases). With 7 bases removed from V and 1 base from J, the gap between germline ends came to 15 bases. The V gene's germline CDR1 is MNHEY and CDR2 SVGAGI. This CDR3 region has 15 residues. The CDR3: CASTRGTVGTDTQYF. DNA for the CDR3: TGTGCCAGCACACGCGGGACAGTTGGCACAGATACGCAGTATTTT.

This clone was seen just once. V usage is TRBV14 and J usage is TRBJ2-1; 9 positions match TRBD2. J gave up 6 bases and V 4 bases, and 7 bases lay outside the gene matches. From germline, CDR1 is SGHDN and CDR2 FVKESK. CDR3 length: 15 amino acids. CDR3 in DNA: TGTGCCAGCAGCCCCCAACCGGGACTAGCCAATGAGCAGTTCTTC. It is translated as CASSPQPGLANEQFF.

V is TRBV6-5 and J is TRBJ2-7; D is possibly TRBD1 (6 bases). Germline loops: CDR1 MNHEY, CDR2 SVGAGI. V lost 3 bases and J lost 0, with 12 bases in between. The CDR3 extends over 15 amino acids. CDR3 residues: CASSYYDRNSYEQYF. The CDR3 nucleotides are TGTGCCAGCAGTTATTACGACAGGAACTCCTACGAGCAGTACTTC.

The chain links TRBV7-6 to TRBJ2-7; TRBD2 agrees at 10 bases. The CDR3 consists of 16 residues. Trimming removed 1 base from V and 5 bases from J; junction bases left unmatched: 8. Per germline, CDR1 SGHVS and CDR2 FNYEAQ. The CDR3 bases are TGTGCCAGCAGCTTAGGGCTAGCGGGGGCTGGGAACGAGCAGTACTTC. Protein sequence: CASSLGLAGAGNEQYF.

This chain joins TRBV20-1 and TRBJ2-3; no clear D. Germline V gene sequence: CDR1 DFQATT, CDR2 SNEGSKA (reference sequence). The CDR3 spans 11 residues. V was clipped by 6 bases and J by 9 bases, with 13 bases between them. In nucleotides, the CDR3 is TGCAGTGCCCAACCCGGACCCACGCAGTATTTT. Translating gives CSAQPGPTQYF.

The chain employs TRBV18 and TRBJ1-4; a possible D gene is TRBD1 (5 bases). The CDR3 is 15 amino acids. Germline loops: CDR1 KGHSH, CDR2 LQKENI. Trimming took 3 bases from V and 4 from J, leaving 12 bases between them. The CDR3 sequence is CASSPRDGVNEKLFF. CDR3 DNA: TGTGCCAGCTCACCTCGGGACGGAGTTAATGAAAAACTGTTTTTT.